These 27 T cell receptor beta chains were all obtained from the same sample, sequenced in a study of CD8 T cells in ankylosing spondylitis. Findings of the study overall: Within ankylosing spondylitis blood, a TCR beta motif made up of roughly eight highly homologous variants appeared to be characteristic.

One entry per CDR3 protein, called by TCRdb with MiXCR from the 5' RACE reads. The sample has under 550,000 distinct CDR3 sequences, roughly 26% seen once; the top ten hold about 0.89%. These receptors have no identified antigens. The specimen sequenced was blood, either unsorted or a sorted T cell fraction (not recorded which). The receptors were gathered from a male donor with ankylosing spondylitis.

The genes are TRBV11-3 and TRBJ1-6; D gene ambiguous. Germline lookup yields CDR1 SGHNT and CDR2 YENEEA. The CDR3 sequence is 14 residues long. Trimming stripped 5 bases from V and 9 bases from J, with 14 bases between. CDR3 amino acids: CASSKGRSRSPLHF. CDR3 sequence (DNA): TGTGCCAGCAGCAAAGGCCGCTCCCGTTCACCCCTCCACTTT.

This clonotype was counted between two and nine times. The DNA of the CDR3 is TGCAGTGCTAGAGATATAACTAGCGGGAGCCGTGAGCAGTTCTTC. It codes for CSARDITSGSREQFF. This chain uses TRBV20-1 with TRBJ2-1; TRBD2 matches 11 bases. The germline CDR1 and CDR2 sequences are DFQATT and SNEGSKA (reference sequence). V was clipped by 0 bases and J by 9 bases; unmatched bases: 7. CDR3 length: 15 amino acids.

The V gene is TRBV29-1, the J gene TRBJ1-1; 9 nucleotides line up with TRBD1. The V gene's germline CDR1 is SQVTM and CDR2 ANQGSEA. The V and J ends lost 5 bases and 7 bases, in that order; junction bases with no gene match: 8. CDR3 length equals 13 residues. The CDR3 spells CSVLRTGDGEAFF. In DNA, the CDR3 is TGCAGCGTTCTAAGGACAGGGGATGGTGAAGCTTTCTTT.

The chain carries TRBV24-1 and TRBJ1-3; 10 bases are shared with TRBD1. Losses at the gene ends were 7 bases for V and 0 bases for J; bases not matched to a gene: 2. The germline CDR1 and CDR2 sequences are KGHDR and SFDVKD. CDR3 size: 15 residues. The CDR3 bases are TGTGCCACCAGCGGGACAGGGGACTCTGGAAACACCATATATTTT. It yields the protein CATSGTGDSGNTIYF.

This clonotype turned up a few times. The genes are TRBV7-9 and TRBJ1-3; TRBD1 matches at 7 bases. This CDR3 contains 13 residues. The V and J ends lost 8 bases and 2 bases, in that order; junction bases with no gene match: 3. Looked up from germline, CDR1 is SEHNR and CDR2 is FQNEAQ (reference sequence). CDR3 sequence: CASGTVPGNTIYF. The CDR3 region has the DNA TGTGCCAGCGGGACAGTTCCTGGAAACACCATATATTTT. The variable domain in full, with the rest retrieved from reference TRBV7-9 and TRBJ1-3, is DTGVSQNPRHKITKRGQNVTFRCDPISEHNRLYWYRQTLGQGPEFLTYFQNEAQLEKSRLLSDRFSAERPKGSFSTLEIQRTEQGDSAMYLCASGTVPGNTIYFGEGSWLTVV.

This clonotype was counted between two and nine times. The chain uses TRBV2 and TRBJ2-1; TRBD2 matches at 13 bases. The CDR3 is 15 residues long. Trimming cost V 5 bases and J 6 bases; bases outside gene matches: 4. The V gene's germline CDR1 is SNHLY and CDR2 FYNNEI. The CDR3 loop is CASSRTSGSVNEQFF. CDR3 bases: TGTGCCAGCAGTCGGACTAGCGGGAGTGTCAATGAGCAGTTCTTC.

The chain recombines TRBV20-1 with TRBJ2-7; TRBD2 matches 9 bases. The junction had 9 bases not matched to a gene; V was cut back by 0 bases and J by 9 bases. The germline CDR1 and CDR2 sequences are DFQATT and SNEGSKA (reference sequence). CDR3 length equals 14 residues. CDR3 protein: CSARDLVAGERQYF. The CDR3, as DNA: TGCAGTGCTAGAGATCTGGTAGCGGGAGAGAGGCAGTACTTC.

This clonotype was seen more than once but under ten times. The chain couples TRBV4-2 to TRBJ2-5, with D perhaps matching TRBD2 (5 bases). Germline CDR1 and CDR2: LGHNA and YNFKEQ. With 1 base removed from V and 4 bases from J, the gap between germline ends came to 7 bases. This CDR3 comprises 13 residues. CDR3 loop: CASSQVGVETQYF. DNA of the CDR3: TGTGCCAGCAGCCAAGTCGGGGTAGAGACCCAGTACTTC.

This clonotype was detected a few times. This chain uses TRBV20-1 with TRBJ2-7; 9 positions agree with TRBD2. The V segment lost 6 bases and the J segment 5 bases; nucleotides outside the gene matches: 11. This CDR3 is built from 14 residues. The V gene's germline CDR1 is DFQATT and CDR2 SNEGSKA (reference sequence). The CDR3 DNA sequence: TGCAGTGCAGGGGTTAGCGGGAGTATCAACGAGCAGTACTTC. It translates to CSAGVSGSINEQYF.

J is TRBJ1-1 and V is TRBV29-1; D perhaps matches TRBD1 (5 bases). The V end was cut by 4 bases, the J end by 1 base, with 19 bases between. Germline V lookup: CDR1 SQVTM, CDR2 ANQGSEA. There are 16 residues in the CDR3. CDR3 in amino acids: CSVAPQGPGGNTEAFF. In DNA form, the CDR3 reads TGCAGCGTTGCCCCCCAAGGGCCCGGGGGGAACACTGAAGCTTTCTTT.

This clonotype was observed a few times. The rearrangement joins TRBV19 to TRBJ2-1; 7 positions agree with TRBD1. This CDR3 region has 15 residues. With 2 bases clipped from V and 13 bases from J, the junction kept 14 bases outside the gene matches. CDR1 is LNHDA and CDR2 is SQIVND in the germline V gene (reference sequence). As DNA, the CDR3 is TGTGCCAGTAGTATAACCCGCTACGACAGGGTTGCACAGTTCTTC. The encoded protein is CASSITRYDRVAQFF.

The genes are TRBV5-1 and TRBJ2-3, with D perhaps TRBD2 (6 bases). V was trimmed by 2 bases and J by 5 bases, leaving 12 bases between them. Germline V CDR1 and CDR2: SGHRS, YFSETQ. CDR3 length: 14 amino acids. DNA of the CDR3: TGCGCCAGCAGCTTCGACTCCGGGGGAGATACGCAGTATTTT. Residues: CASSFDSGGDTQYF.

CDR3 sequence: CASSLISGSPNTDTQYF. CDR3 coding DNA: TGTGCCAGCAGTTTAATTAGCGGGAGCCCGAACACAGATACGCAGTATTTT. The chain couples TRBV12-3 or TRBV12-4 to TRBJ2-3; 9 bases agree with TRBD2. The V and J ends lost 2 bases and 2 bases, in that order; junction bases with no gene match: 8. This CDR3 contains 17 residues.

The chain combines TRBV29-1 with TRBJ1-1; possible D gene TRBD1, 6 bases. There are 13 residues in the CDR3. Germline-derived CDR1 and CDR2 are SQVTM and ANQGSEA. The V gene lost 7 bases and the J gene lost 4 bases, with 16 bases spanning the gap. The CDR3 region is CSGGQPAGTEAFF. In DNA, the CDR3 is TGCAGCGGTGGACAGCCCGCGGGCACTGAAGCTTTCTTT.

The V gene is TRBV28, the J gene TRBJ1-5; no firm D call. There are 14 residues in the CDR3. Germline V CDR1 and CDR2: MDHEN, SYDVKM. Trimming pared 5 bases from V and 3 bases from J, leaving 11 bases between. The DNA of the CDR3 is TGTGCCAGCAGTCTAAACGGACTCAATCAGCCCCAGCATTTT. Translation gives CASSLNGLNQPQHF.

The J gene is TRBJ2-3, the V gene TRBV20-1; 9 bases agree with TRBD2. Looked up from germline, CDR1 is DFQATT and CDR2 is SNEGSKA (reference sequence). Trimming at V came to 4 bases and at J to 4 bases, leaving 6 bases not matched to a gene. This CDR3 contains 14 residues. The CDR3 reads CSATLSGSPDTQYF. The CDR3 DNA reads as TGCAGTGCTACTCTTAGCGGGAGTCCAGATACGCAGTATTTT.

The rearrangement links TRBV6-1 to TRBJ2-3, with TRBD1 as a possible D gene (6 bases). V lost 3 bases and J 5 bases, leaving 12 bases between the germline ends. This CDR3 is built from 14 residues. Germline assignment: CDR1 MNHNS and CDR2 SASEGT. In nucleotides, the CDR3 is TGTGCCAGCAGTGACCGCAGGGGAAGAGATACGCAGTATTTT. Encoded protein: CASSDRRGRDTQYF.

The rearrangement uses TRBV20-1 and TRBJ1-6, with no clear D. Germline V gives CDR1 DFQATT, CDR2 SNEGSKA (reference sequence). This CDR3 is built from 15 residues. Trimming left V 3 bases short and J 7 bases short, with 16 bases between. CDR3: CSAREESRWNSPLHF. In nucleotides, the CDR3 is TGCAGTGCTAGGGAAGAATCCCGGTGGAATTCACCCCTCCACTTT.

The chain employs TRBV7-8 and TRBJ1-5, with D perhaps TRBD1 (5 bases). The CDR3 has 12 residues. V was shortened by 4 bases and J by 7 bases, with 8 bases between the two germline ends. Germline V gene data show CDR1 as SGHVS and CDR2 as FQNEAQ. In DNA form, the CDR3 reads TGTGCCAGCAGCTACGGGGACCAGCCCCAGCATTTT. Protein sequence: CASSYGDQPQHF.

The table lists this clonotype with a few counts. V and J are TRBV12-3 or TRBV12-4 and TRBJ1-1; D uncertain. CDR3 length equals 12 residues. With 3 bases removed from V and 5 bases from J, the gap between germline ends came to 7 bases. CDR3 protein: CASSFARTEAFF. The CDR3 region has the DNA TGTGCCAGCAGTTTCGCGCGGACTGAAGCTTTCTTT.

This clonotype was picked up a small number of times. This sequence joins TRBV9 and TRBJ2-1; a weak D match, TRBD2 (6 bases). This CDR3 has 16 residues. Trimming pared 0 bases from V and 7 bases from J, leaving 17 bases between. Germline loops: CDR1 SGDLS, CDR2 YYNGEE. CDR3 sequence: CASSVGGLALGNEQFF. In nucleotides, the CDR3 is TGTGCCAGCAGCGTAGGTGGGCTAGCGTTGGGGAATGAGCAGTTCTTC.

This clonotype was counted between two and nine times. The chain recombines TRBV7-8 with TRBJ1-1; the D gene is possibly TRBD1 (6 bases). Trimming removed 6 bases at V and 4 bases at J, with 15 bases between. This CDR3 contains 14 residues. The V gene's germline CDR1 is SGHVS and CDR2 FQNEAQ. The CDR3 is CASRRTGYGTEAFF. The DNA for the CDR3 is TGTGCCAGCAGGCGCACAGGGTATGGCACTGAAGCTTTCTTT.

This clonotype showed up just a few times. This chain uses TRBV6-2 or TRBV6-3 with TRBJ1-1; a possible D gene is TRBD1 (5 bases). This CDR3 is 16 amino acids long. Germline V gives CDR1 MNHEY, CDR2 SVGEGT. Trimming removed 6 bases at V and 0 bases at J, with 17 bases between. The CDR3 region has the DNA TGTGCCAGCAGCGAGGTCGGAGACAGTTTGAACACTGAAGCTTTCTTT. Protein sequence: CASSEVGDSLNTEAFF.

There are a few counts of this clonotype. V usage is TRBV5-1 and J usage is TRBJ1-1; D is uncertain. V was shortened by 2 bases and J by 0 bases, with 11 bases between the two germline ends. Germline V CDR1 and CDR2: SGHRS, YFSETQ. The CDR3 has 15 amino acids. The CDR3 nucleotides read TGCGCCAGCAGCTTAGGTATCAGCATGAACACTGAAGCTTTCTTT. Protein: CASSLGISMNTEAFF.

This rearrangement joins TRBV3-1 to TRBJ2-1; 8 bases map to TRBD2. Germline V gene data show CDR1 as LGHDT and CDR2 as YNNKEL (reference sequence). The CDR3 contains 17 residues. Trimming at V came to 4 bases and at J to 2 bases, leaving 10 bases not matched to a gene. CDR3 region: CASSPSSSGRPYNEQFF. Written as DNA, the CDR3 is TGTGCCAGCAGCCCGTCATCTAGCGGGCGACCCTACAATGAGCAGTTCTTC.

This clonotype has a handful of counts. CDR3 protein: CASSPTGFSRNEQFF. DNA for the CDR3: TGTGCCAGCAGCCCGACAGGGTTTAGTCGCAATGAGCAGTTCTTC. The chain links TRBV12-3 or TRBV12-4 to TRBJ2-1; 7 nucleotides agree with TRBD1. J was trimmed by 6 bases and V by 6 bases; bases with no gene match: 11. The CDR3 contains 15 residues.

CDR3 in DNA: TGTGCCACCAGCAGAGAGGTAGTCGGAGCCTACGAGCAGTACTTC. Protein: CATSREVVGAYEQYF. This chain connects TRBV15 to TRBJ2-7, with no clear D. The CDR3 extends over 15 amino acids. Germline values: CDR1 LNHNV, CDR2 YYDKDF (reference sequence). Trimming pared 0 bases from V and 2 bases from J, leaving 11 bases between.